This T cell receptor beta chain was identified in a study of response to subunit inactivated influenza vaccine. Study conclusions and caveats: Each seasonal flu vaccination may recruit only limited new T cells, authors suggested.

The germline CDR1 and CDR2 sequences are SGHAT and FQNNGV. The CDR3 has 15 amino acids. Trimming shortened V by 4 bases and J by 3 bases, and 15 bases separated the two germline ends. TCRdb used MiXCR to reprocess the RT-PCR reads, holding one entry per CDR3 protein. This table has around 470,000 distinct CDR3 sequences, about 7.2% appearing once. This clonotype was seen a handful of times. The antigen is unknown. The J gene is TRBJ1-2, the V gene TRBV11-2, with a weak D call TRBD1 (5 bases). The input for sequencing was PBMCs from blood, taken less than 30 months after vaccination. The clonotype comes from a man between 50 and 69 years old who received an inactivated influenza vaccine. The CDR3 sequence is CASSSRGFADYGYTF. The CDR3 DNA sequence: TGTGCCAGCAGCTCGAGGGGATTTGCGGACTATGGCTACACCTTC.